This is a list of T cell receptor beta chains from one sample in a study of shared clonotypes between healthy human individuals. TCRdb's copy holds only in-frame clones and misses some; the assay was immunoSEQ multiplex PCR. The profile shows under 2,500,000 clones, nearly 97% of them singletons. Sequenced: naive CD4+ T cells sorted from blood. These receptors were obtained from a man between 18 and 35 years old in good health. The CDR3 runs from the conserved cysteine through the conserved F or W. A D gene is named only where the DNA matches it firmly. Size is stated for part of the rows, as once, few or many counts, or as a class when the clone is expanded.

D gene | clone size | J gene | V gene | CDR3 DNA | CDR3 protein
TRBD1 | - | TRBJ2-5 | TRBV6-5 | TGTGCCAGCAGTTCCCAGGGGGCAGGCCAAGAGACCCAGTACTTC | CASSSQGAGQETQYF
TRBD1 | - | TRBJ2-6 | TRBV7-9 | TGTGCCGGACGGACAGGAGACAAATCTGGGGCCAACGTCCTGACTTTC | CAGRTGDKSGANVLTF
- | - | TRBJ2-1 | TRBV27 | TGTGCCAGCAGGGACAGATTGTACTACAATGAGCAGTTCTTC | CASRDRLYYNEQFF
- | - | TRBJ2-7 | TRBV5-1 | TGCGCCAGCAGCACCGGTCGGGGGCCCTACGAGCAGTACTTC | CASSTGRGPYEQYF
- | - | TRBJ2-7 | TRBV18 | TGTGCCAGCTCACCAGGGCTCGAGCAGTACTTC | CASSPGLEQYF
TRBD2 | - | TRBJ2-5 | TRBV5-1 | TGCGCCAGCAGCTCTAGCGGGTTCGAAGGAGAGACCCAGTACTTC | CASSSSGFEGETQYF
- | - | TRBJ2-6 | TRBV9 | TGTGCCAGCAGCGAACAGGGAGCGACCGTCCTGACTTTC | CASSEQGATVLTF
TRBD1 | - | TRBJ1-2 | TRBV10-1 | TGCGCCAGCAGTGAGCCCCGGGACAGGGTGTTTATCTATGGCTACACCTTC | CASSEPRDRVFIYGYTF
TRBD2 | - | TRBJ2-3 | TRBV7-2 | TGTGCCAGCAGCTCGGGACTAGCGAGAGATACGCAGTATTTT | CASSSGLARDTQYF
- | - | TRBJ2-1 | TRBV6-6 | TGTGCCAGCAGTTCCGCCGGGGTTAGGGCCAATGAGCAGTTCTTC | CASSSAGVRANEQFF
- | - | TRBJ2-3 | TRBV2 | TGTGCCACTCGTAGGGCTAGCACAGATACGCAGTATTTT | CATRRASTDTQYF
- | - | TRBJ1-6 | TRBV5-1 | TGCGCCAGCAGCCCGGGATCAGGCTCCTATAATTCACCCCTCCACTTT | CASSPGSGSYNSPLHF
- | - | TRBJ1-2 | TRBV18 | TGTGCCAGCTCACCCCGTAACCCAAACTATGGCTACACCTTC | CASSPRNPNYGYTF
TRBD2 | - | TRBJ2-3 | TRBV5-1 | TGCGCCAGCAATCCTAGCGGGGGGGCCAGCACAGATACGCAGTATTTT | CASNPSGGASTDTQYF
TRBD2 | once | TRBJ2-2 | TRBV5-1 | TGCGCCAGCAGCTTGGCGAGCGGGGGGCCTAACACCGGGGAGCTGTTTTTT | CASSLASGGPNTGELFF
TRBD1 | - | TRBJ1-6 | TRBV11-3 | TGTGCCAGCAGCCCGGCCGGACAGGGGGCAAATTCACCCCTCCACTTT | CASSPAGQGANSPLHF
TRBD2 | - | TRBJ2-1 | TRBV11-2 | TGTGCCAGCAGGACCTCTCGGACTAGCTTCTACAATGAGCAGTTCTTC | CASRTSRTSFYNEQFF
- | - | TRBJ2-5 | TRBV6-1 | TGTGCCAGCAACAGGTTGGAGGTTTGGGAGACCCAGTACTTC | CASNRLEVWETQYF
- | - | TRBJ1-5 | TRBV5-1 | TGCGCCAGCAGCTTGGATAGTAGCAATCAGCCCCAGCATTTT | CASSLDSSNQPQHF
TRBD1 | - | TRBJ2-7 | TRBV10-3 | TGTGCCATCAGTGGCGGGACAGGGTACTACGAGCAGTACTTC | CAISGGTGYYEQYF
- | - | TRBJ2-1 | TRBV7-3 | TGTGCCAGCAGCCTAGAACGCGGGGCCAACAATGAGCAGTTCTTC | CASSLERGANNEQFF
- | - | TRBJ1-6 | TRBV6-6 | TGTGCCAGCAGTTCTGTCAGTATTGGGAATTCACCCCTCCACTTT | CASSSVSIGNSPLHF
- | - | TRBJ2-1 | TRBV5-1 | TGCGCCAGCAGCGCGTACAATGAGCAGTTCTTC | CASSAYNEQFF
- | - | TRBJ2-5 | TRBV11-2 | TGTGCCAGCGCGGCAGGGCTCCAAGAGACCCAGTACTTC | CASAAGLQETQYF
- | - | TRBJ2-5 | TRBV4-3 | TGCGCCAGCAGCCAAGAAGTAGGGCTAGAGACCCAGTACTTC | CASSQEVGLETQYF
TRBD2 | - | TRBJ2-1 | TRBV5-1 | TGCGCCAGCAGCTTGGACGGGACTAGCGACAATGGGGAGCAGTTCTTC | CASSLDGTSDNGEQFF
TRBD2 | - | TRBJ2-1 | TRBV6-7 | TGTGCCAGCAGTCCCCCCCGGACTAGCGGGGGCCCCTCCTACAATGAGCAGTTCTTC | CASSPPRTSGGPSYNEQFF
TRBD2 | - | TRBJ2-3 | TRBV6-5 | TGTGCCAGCACCGGGACTAGCGGTTCAGATACGCAGTATTTT | CASTGTSGSDTQYF
- | - | TRBJ2-7 | TRBV6-5 | TGTGCCAGCAGTTCGGCACAGAGTTACTACGAGCAGTACTTC | CASSSAQSYYEQYF
TRBD2 | - | TRBJ2-7 | TRBV11-2 | TGTGCCAGCAGCTCTCGGACTAGCGGGGCGCCCGAGCAGTACTTC | CASSSRTSGAPEQYF
TRBD2 | - | TRBJ2-7 | TRBV4-1 | TGCGCCAGCAGCCAAATTCTAGCGGGAACCTACGAGCAGTACTTC | CASSQILAGTYEQYF
- | - | TRBJ1-1 | TRBV5-4 | TGTGCCAGCAGTGCGCAGGGGAAGATCATCACTGAAGCTTTCTTT | CASSAQGKIITEAFF
TRBD1 | - | TRBJ2-7 | TRBV9 | TGTGCCAGCAGCCCCCGACCCGGACAGGGCGAGCAGTACTTC | CASSPRPGQGEQYF
TRBD2 | - | TRBJ2-3 | TRBV10-1 | TGCGCCAGCAGTGGAGACACTAGCGGGAGACCCCCCGGGCAGTATTTT | CASSGDTSGRPPGQYF
- | - | TRBJ2-7 | TRBV7-9 | TGTGCCAGCAGCTTGAATCCGGGACTCGGGGAGCAGTACTTC | CASSLNPGLGEQYF
TRBD2 | - | TRBJ2-5 | TRBV4-3 | TGCGCCAGCAGCCAGCTTTCGGGAGGCCCCCAGTACTTC | CASSQLSGGPQYF
TRBD2 | - | TRBJ2-3 | TRBV9 | TGTGCCAGCAGCGTAGAGGGCCCTAGCGGGGTCGCAGATACGCAGTATTTT | CASSVEGPSGVADTQYF
- | - | TRBJ2-7 | TRBV20-1 | TGCAGTGCTAACGGGGGCTACGAGCAGTACTTC | CSANGGYEQYF
- | - | TRBJ2-6 | TRBV19 | TGTGCCAGTAGTATAGGGCAGGTTAGGGGATCCTCTGGGGCCAACGTCCTGACTTTC | CASSIGQVRGSSGANVLTF
- | - | TRBJ2-1 | TRBV5-1 | TGCGCCAGCAGCTTGGTAGGCGGCAGCTCCTACAATGAGCAGTTCTTC | CASSLVGGSSYNEQFF
- | - | TRBJ1-6 | TRBV4-1 | TGCGCCAGCAGCCAACAGCCGATCGCATCACCCCTCCACTTT | CASSQQPIASPLHF
- | - | TRBJ2-1 | TRBV25-1 | TGTGCCAGCAGTGATGTGACAAGGCGGTTCTTC | CASSDVTRRFF
- | - | TRBJ1-2 | TRBV7-8 | TGTGCCAGCAGCTTACGAGGGAACTATGGCTACACCTTC | CASSLRGNYGYTF
TRBD1 | - | TRBJ2-2 | TRBV2 | TGTGCCAGCAGACCGACAGGGAGCACCGGGGAGCTGTTTTTT | CASRPTGSTGELFF
TRBD2 | - | TRBJ2-3 | TRBV7-6 | TGTGCCAGCAGCTTCCGGCCTAGCGGGGTCACAGATACGCAGTATTTT | CASSFRPSGVTDTQYF